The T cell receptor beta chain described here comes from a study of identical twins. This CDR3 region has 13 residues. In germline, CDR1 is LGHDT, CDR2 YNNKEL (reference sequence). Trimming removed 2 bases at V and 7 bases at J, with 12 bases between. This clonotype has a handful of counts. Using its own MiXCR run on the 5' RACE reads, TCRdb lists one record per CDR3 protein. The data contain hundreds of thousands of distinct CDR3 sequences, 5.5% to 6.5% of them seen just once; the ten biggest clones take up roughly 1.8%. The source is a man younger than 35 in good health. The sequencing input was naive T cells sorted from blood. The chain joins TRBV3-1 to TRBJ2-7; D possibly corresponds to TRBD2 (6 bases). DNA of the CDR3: TGTGCCAGCAGCCAACTGGGAGCGGGTGAGCAGTACTTC. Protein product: CASSQLGAGEQYF.